The 10 T cell receptor beta chains presented below share a single source sample, sequenced in a study of Ad26.COV2.S vaccination and SARS-CoV-2 variants. This table comes from immunoSEQ multiplex PCR, and its TCRdb copy is limited to in-frame clones, with some not included. The repertoire holds about 460,000 clones, with approximately 90% as singletons. Documented treatment: some 19 received Ad26.COV2.S at low or high dose, single or two shots; roughly five received placebo; per-sample allocation not given. Sampling took place 63 days after the first vaccine or placebo injection. The source was peripheral blood, collected in a trial of Ad26.COV2.S vaccine versus placebo. All receptors derive from a person aged 18 to 65 who received the Ad26.COV2.S COVID-19 vaccine or a placebo.

The gene calls are TRBV28 and TRBJ1-1; D remains ambiguous. Trimming took 7 bases from V and 0 from J, leaving 15 bases between them. The CDR3 contains 15 residues. Germline V gene sequence: CDR1 MDHEN, CDR2 SYDVKM. In DNA, the CDR3 is TGTGCCAGCAACTCACGACCTAACATGAACACTGAAGCTTTCTTT. Protein sequence: CASNSRPNMNTEAFF. The full variable domain, its missing parts supplied by reference TRBV28 and TRBJ1-1, is DVKVTQSSRYLVKRTGEKVFLECVQDMDHENMFWYRQDPGLGLRLIYFSYDVKMKEKGDIPEGYSVSREKKERFSLILESASTNQTSMYLCASNSRPNMNTEAFFGQGTRLTVV.

The J gene is TRBJ1-2, the V gene TRBV5-1; a possible D gene is TRBD1 (5 bases). Germline V gives CDR1 SGHRS, CDR2 YFSETQ. The CDR3 has 15 residues. V was pared by 0 bases and J by 5 bases, with 14 bases between. CDR3 protein: CASSLEPGKVYGYTF. CDR3 DNA: TGCGCCAGCAGCTTGGAACCAGGGAAGGTTTATGGCTACACCTTC.

This chain uses TRBV19 with TRBJ2-1; 8 nucleotides line up with TRBD2. The CDR3 loop spans 16 amino acids. In germline, CDR1 is LNHDA, CDR2 SQIVND (reference sequence). The J segment lost 2 bases and the V segment lost 4 bases, leaving 7 bases of the junction unmatched. This CDR3 is CASSTRGGVAYNEQFF. DNA of the CDR3: TGTGCCAGTAGTACCCGGGGGGGGGTCGCCTACAATGAGCAGTTCTTC.

V usage is TRBV5-4 and J usage is TRBJ2-7; 7 bases are a match to TRBD1. The CDR3 spans 14 residues. Germline CDR1 SGHNT, CDR2 YYREEE (reference sequence). J was trimmed by 7 bases and V by 3 bases; bases with no gene match: 10. CDR3 sequence: CASSSPGGRREQYF. The DNA for the CDR3 is TGTGCCAGCAGCTCGCCAGGGGGAAGGAGGGAGCAGTACTTC.

This clone was observed once. J is TRBJ2-7 and V is TRBV7-2; no reliable D call. The CDR3 runs to 15 residues. From germline, CDR1 is SGHTA and CDR2 FQGNSA. Trimming removed 3 bases from V and 0 bases from J, with 12 bases in between. CDR3 nucleotides: TGTGCCAGCAGCTTCGCTAGACGAAGCTCCTACGAGCAGTACTTC. Protein product: CASSFARRSSYEQYF.

In its sample, this clone was seen once. The same CDR3 arises from other DNA sequences in this sample as well. V usage is TRBV30 and J usage is TRBJ1-2, with D possibly being TRBD1 (5 bases). The V and J ends lost 1 base and 7 bases respectively, with 7 bases between them. Germline V gene sequence: CDR1 GTSNPN, CDR2 SVGIG (reference sequence). This CDR3 comprises 11 residues. The DNA for the CDR3 is TGTGCCTGGAGTGGGGGCGGTGGCTACACCTTC. Its protein product is CAWSGGGGYTF.

V is TRBV28 and J is TRBJ1-2; possibly TRBD1 for D (6 bases). CDR1 and CDR2 from the germline V gene are MDHEN and SYDVKM. CDR3 length equals 15 residues. V was shortened by 5 bases and J by 3 bases, with 16 bases between the two germline ends. The CDR3, as DNA: TGTGCCAGCAGTGCCTCGGGGGGGCTATACTATGGCTACACCTTC. Protein sequence: CASSASGGLYYGYTF.

This clone was picked up a small number of times. The chain combines TRBV15 with TRBJ1-4; tentative D call: TRBD1 (6 bases). V lost 5 bases, J lost 9 bases, and 13 bases lay in between. In germline, CDR1 is LNHNV, CDR2 YYDKDF (reference sequence). There are 13 residues in the CDR3. This CDR3 reads CATSPYRAQKLFF. The CDR3 DNA is TGTGCCACCAGCCCTTACAGGGCCCAAAAACTGTTTTTT.

The genes are TRBV11-2 and TRBJ2-7; no firm D call. CDR3 length: 14 residues. Germline V gene sequence: CDR1 SGHAT, CDR2 FQNNGV. V was cut by 5 bases and J by 0 bases, with 11 bases left in between. The CDR3 spells CASSPIRRSYEQYF. CDR3 nucleotides: TGTGCCAGCAGCCCCATCCGACGCTCCTACGAGCAGTACTTC.

V is TRBV5-1 and J is TRBJ2-3; D ambiguous. V was trimmed by 6 bases and J by 0 bases, leaving 11 bases between them. This CDR3 is built from 14 residues. Germline V gene lookup returns CDR1 SGHRS and CDR2 YFSETQ. As DNA, the CDR3 is TGCGCCAGCAAGGCGGCCACTAGCACAGATACGCAGTATTTT. The encoded protein is CASKAATSTDTQYF. Full variable domain (rest looked up from reference TRBV5-1 and TRBJ2-3): KAGVTQTPRYLIKTRGQQVTLSCSPISGHRSVSWYQQTPGQGLQFLFEYFSETQRNKGNFPGRFSGRQFSNSRSEMNVSTLELGDSALYLCASKAATSTDTQYFGPGTRLTVL.